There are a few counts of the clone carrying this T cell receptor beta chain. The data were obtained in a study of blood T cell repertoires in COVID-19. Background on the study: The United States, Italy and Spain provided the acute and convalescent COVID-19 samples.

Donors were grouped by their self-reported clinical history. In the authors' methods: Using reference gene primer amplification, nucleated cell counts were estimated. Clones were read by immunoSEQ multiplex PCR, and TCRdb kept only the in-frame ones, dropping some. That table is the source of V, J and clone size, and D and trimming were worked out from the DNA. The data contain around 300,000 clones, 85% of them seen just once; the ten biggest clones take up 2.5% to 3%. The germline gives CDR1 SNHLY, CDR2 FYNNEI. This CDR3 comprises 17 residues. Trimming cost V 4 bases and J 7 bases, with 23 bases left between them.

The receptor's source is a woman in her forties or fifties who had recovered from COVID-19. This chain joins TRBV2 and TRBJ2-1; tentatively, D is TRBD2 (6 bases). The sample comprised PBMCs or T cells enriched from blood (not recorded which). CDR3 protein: CASSGIRTSWGGNEQFF. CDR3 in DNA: TGTGCCAGCAGTGGGATTCGTACTAGTTGGGGAGGAAATGAGCAGTTCTTC.